This T cell receptor (beta chain) was captured in a study of immune evolution from preneoplasia to lung adenocarcinoma. Produced via immunoSEQ multiplex PCR; TCRdb's table is partial and in-frame only. The profile shows 37,000 or so clones, 65% to 75% of them singletons. V lost 2 bases and J lost 8, with 14 bases in between. Germline V gives CDR1 SGHAT, CDR2 FQNNGV. The CDR3 is made up of 14 amino acids. A word on this clone: Its matching antigen is unknown.

The study, taken as a whole, reports: Later-stage lesions seemingly showed higher T cell density and diversity than normal lung. T cell clonality was higher in KRAS-mutant than EGFR-mutant or wild-type nodules.

Sequencing was carried out using FFPE invasive lung adenocarcinoma tissue. The V and J genes are TRBV11-2 and TRBJ2-3; weak D call: TRBD2 (5 bases). This receptor was identified in a person in their 60s with lung adenocarcinoma. CDR3: CASSLRFRGGTQYF. The DNA for the CDR3 is TGTGCCAGCAGCTTAAGGTTCCGGGGTGGTACGCAGTATTTT.